This note documents a single T cell receptor (beta chain) sequence. CDR3 length: 14 amino acids. V dropped 6 bases and J dropped 5; count of bases not matched to a gene: 6. Germline CDR1 reads SGHKS; CDR2 reads YYEKEE (reference sequence). This entry is derived from a study of blood T cell repertoires in COVID-19. In the original processing: Reference gene primers were amplified, and this amplification served to estimate nucleated cell counts. Clones were sequenced by immunoSEQ multiplex PCR, and TCRdb holds only the in-frame ones, with some missing. The V and J calls and the clone size are those of that table, but D and trimming were determined from the DNA. The sample includes fewer than 350,000 clones, about 91% of them seen just once.

The chain uses TRBV5-5 and TRBJ2-1; TRBD2 agrees at 9 bases. Sequenced: peripheral blood. The TCR originated in a man aged 25 to 40 with COVID-19, enrolled during active disease. CDR3 loop: CASTSLAGDNEQFF. CDR3 sequence (DNA): TGTGCCAGCACCTCATTAGCGGGGGACAATGAGCAGTTCTTC.